The next 15 T cell receptor beta chains were all read from a single sample in a study of T cell responses to AZD1222 COVID-19 vaccine. Assay: immunoSEQ multiplex PCR; the TCRdb copy retains only in-frame clones and omits some. The data hold roughly 69,000 clones, with about 80% observed a single time. The starting material was peripheral blood, obtained 28 days after the second AZD1222 dose. These receptor sequences come from an adult who received the AZD1222 COVID-19 vaccine.

The genes are TRBV5-5 and TRBJ1-4; D uncertain. The V gene lost 3 bases and the J gene lost 6 bases, with 18 bases spanning the gap. The CDR3 is 16 amino acids. Germline V lookup: CDR1 SGHKS, CDR2 YYEKEE (reference sequence). The CDR3 DNA reads as TGTGCCAGCAGCTCCGGCCTTGGGGAGTGGGATGAAAAACTGTTTTTT. As protein: CASSSGLGEWDEKLFF.

V and J are TRBV7-6 and TRBJ1-1; the D gene is possibly TRBD1 (5 bases). Between the trimmed V and J ends, which lost 3 bases and 0 bases, there was a span of 8 bases. The CDR3 consists of 14 residues. CDR1 is SGHVS and CDR2 is FNYEAQ in the germline V gene. The CDR3 sequence is CASSLDNMNTEAFF. The CDR3 DNA reads TGTGCCAGCAGCTTGGACAATATGAACACTGAAGCTTTCTTT.

This clone was seen more than once but under ten times. The chain uses TRBV9 and TRBJ2-2, with 10 positions matching TRBD2. J gave up 7 bases and V 4 bases, and 10 bases lay outside the gene matches. This CDR3 is built from 16 residues. Germline assignment: CDR1 SGDLS and CDR2 YYNGEE. CDR3 DNA sequence: TGTGCCAGCAGCCCCCGGCTGGGACTAGCGTACGGGGAGCTGTTTTTT. It encodes CASSPRLGLAYGELFF. Variable domain in full (rest from reference TRBV9 and TRBJ2-2): DSGVTQTPKHLITATGQRVTLRCSPRSGDLSVYWYQQSLDQGLQFLIQYYNGEERAKGNILERFSAQQFPDLHSELNLSSLELGDSALYFCASSPRLGLAYGELFFGEGSRLTVL.

The rearrangement joins TRBV3-1 (or the pseudogene TRBV3-2) to TRBJ1-2, with a tentative D call TRBD1 (6 bases). The CDR3 totals 15 residues. Per germline, CDR1 LGHDT and CDR2 YNNKEL (reference sequence). The germline V and J ends were trimmed by 0 bases and 8 bases, with 16 bases remaining between them. This CDR3 is CASSQDSVRGRGYTF. The CDR3 DNA reads TGTGCCAGCAGCCAAGATTCTGTCAGGGGACGAGGCTACACCTTC.

By frequency in the sample, this clone is medium-sized. This chain links TRBV7-9 with TRBJ1-2; TRBD1 matches 7 bases. Germline values: CDR1 SEHNR, CDR2 FQNEAQ (reference sequence). The CDR3 is 17 amino acids. Germline trimming cut 3 bases from V and 5 bases from J; bases unmatched to any gene: 15. The CDR3 nucleotides are TGTGCCAGCAGCTTTTCCGGGACAGCGAATTCTCGGTATGGCTACACCTTC. Translating gives CASSFSGTANSRYGYTF.

The table lists this clone with a count of one. The rearrangement uses TRBV27 and TRBJ2-7, with 7 bases fitting TRBD2. CDR1 and CDR2 from the germline V gene are MNHEY and SMNVEV (reference sequence). V lost 0 bases and J lost 2; bases outside the gene matches: 10. The CDR3 covers 17 residues. CDR3 nucleotide sequence: TGTGCCAGCAGTTTATCGGCCCGGGGGGTTGTGACCTACGAGCAGTACTTC. Translating gives CASSLSARGVVTYEQYF.

This clone was counted between two and nine times. The chain employs TRBV6-4 and TRBJ1-6, with TRBD1 as a possible D gene (5 bases). CDR1 is MRHNA and CDR2 is SNTAGT in the germline V gene. Trimming pared 6 bases from V and 5 bases from J, leaving 11 bases between. The CDR3 loop spans 14 amino acids. The CDR3 DNA follows: TGTGCCAGCAGAAGGGACGGGGATAATTCACCCCTCCACTTT. It specifies CASRRDGDNSPLHF.

The rearrangement links TRBV19 to TRBJ2-3, with 7 bases aligning to TRBD2. CDR3 length: 15 amino acids. Germline V gene data show CDR1 as LNHDA and CDR2 as SQIVND (reference sequence). J gave up 0 bases and V 5 bases, and 5 bases lay outside the gene matches. The CDR3 nucleotides read TGTGCCAGTAGTCAGGCTAGCGGCAGCACAGATACGCAGTATTTT. This sequence encodes CASSQASGSTDTQYF.

This clone was seen a single time. The rearrangement joins TRBV5-1 to TRBJ2-6; possibly TRBD1 for D (5 bases). The CDR3 has 16 amino acids. The germline V gene encodes CDR1 SGHRS and CDR2 YFSETQ. Trimming pared 0 bases from V and 3 bases from J, leaving 10 bases between. The CDR3 DNA follows: TGCGCCAGCAGCTTGGCCGCAGGGAATGGGGCCAACGTCCTGACTTTC. This translates into CASSLAAGNGANVLTF.

This chain joins TRBV28 and TRBJ1-4; TRBD1 matches 8 bases. The CDR3 has 17 residues. The germline V gene has CDR1 MDHEN and CDR2 SYDVKM. The J segment lost 4 bases and the V segment lost 7 bases, leaving 14 bases of the junction unmatched. CDR3 sequence (DNA): TGTGCCAGCACATCAGGACAGGGTTTGACTTATAATGAAAAACTGTTTTTT. Its protein product is CASTSGQGLTYNEKLFF.

The chain recombines TRBV4-3 with TRBJ2-3; D not resolved. Germline CDR1 LGHNA, CDR2 YSLEER. The CDR3 totals 15 residues. V lost 0 bases, J lost 6 bases, and 13 bases lay in between. In DNA form, the CDR3 reads TGCGCCAGCAGCCAAGATCTTAACGGGTTGGATACGCAGTATTTT. This encodes CASSQDLNGLDTQYF.

The chain is built from TRBV6-2 or TRBV6-3 and TRBJ2-1; D not certain. Germline CDR1 reads MNHEY; CDR2 reads SVGEGT. This CDR3 has 13 amino acids. V lost 2 bases, J lost 8 bases, and 10 bases lay in between. The CDR3 DNA follows: TGTGCCAGCAGTTACCCCCTAAGCGATGAGCAGTTCTTC. This encodes CASSYPLSDEQFF.

The gene calls are TRBV24-1 and TRBJ2-1, with a possible D match to TRBD2 (6 bases). Germline CDR1 is KGHDR and CDR2 is SFDVKD. The CDR3 spans 15 residues. The germline V and J ends were trimmed by 4 bases and 0 bases, with 9 bases remaining between them. In nucleotides, the CDR3 is TGTGCCACCAGTGAATGGCGGGACTCCTACAATGAGCAGTTCTTC. This sequence encodes CATSEWRDSYNEQFF.

The chain links TRBV3-1 (or the pseudogene TRBV3-2) to TRBJ1-4; 10 nucleotides match TRBD1. V was clipped by 1 base and J by 7 bases; unmatched bases: 3. Per the germline V gene, CDR1 is LGHDT and CDR2 is YNNKEL (reference sequence). The CDR3 covers 15 residues. DNA of the CDR3: TGTGCCAGCAGCCAAGTGAGGACAGGGGGTGAAAAACTGTTTTTT. Protein product: CASSQVRTGGEKLFF.

J is TRBJ2-7 and V is TRBV12-5; 8 nucleotides align to TRBD1. Germline loops: CDR1 LGHNT, CDR2 FRNRAP. Trimming at V came to 6 bases and at J to 1 base, leaving 11 bases not matched to a gene. There are 16 residues in the CDR3. The CDR3 DNA is TGTGCTAGTGGCATTATAGTAGGGACAGGATCCTACGAGCAGTACTTC. Amino acid sequence: CASGIIVGTGSYEQYF.